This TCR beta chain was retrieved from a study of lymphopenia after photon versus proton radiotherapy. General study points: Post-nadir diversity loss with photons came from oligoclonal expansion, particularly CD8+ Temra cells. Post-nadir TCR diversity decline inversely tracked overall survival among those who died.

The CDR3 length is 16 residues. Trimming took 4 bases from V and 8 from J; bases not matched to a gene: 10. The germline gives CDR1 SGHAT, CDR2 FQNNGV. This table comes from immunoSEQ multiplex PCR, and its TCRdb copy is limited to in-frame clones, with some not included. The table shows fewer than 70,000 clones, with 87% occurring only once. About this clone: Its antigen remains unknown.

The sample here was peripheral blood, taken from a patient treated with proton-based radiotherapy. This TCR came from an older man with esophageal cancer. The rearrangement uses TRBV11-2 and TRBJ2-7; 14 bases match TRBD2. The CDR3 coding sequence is TGTGCCAGCAGCTCCCGGACGGGGACTAGCGGGAGTCAGCAGTACTTC. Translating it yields CASSSRTGTSGSQQYF.